The 3 T cell receptor beta chains below were found in one sample sequenced in a study of molecular identifiers for immune sequencing clone quantification. MiXCR was run by TCRdb on the PCR reads, yielding one entry per CDR3 protein. The sample includes about 500,000 distinct CDR3 sequences, 20% to 25% seen only once; the top ten take approximately 0.8%. The sequencing sample was made of naive CD8+ T cells from blood, with Jurkat cell RNA spiked in. As to subset: FACS-sorted CD8+CD4-CCR7+CD45RA+ naive T cells. The receptors come from a human donor in good health. Some libraries in this study had Jurkat cell RNA spiked in.

Only a few counts were recorded for this clonotype. The chain is built from TRBV5-4 and TRBJ1-1; perhaps TRBD1 as D (5 bases). From germline, CDR1 is SGHNT and CDR2 YYREEE (reference sequence). CDR3 length: 14 amino acids. V was trimmed by 2 bases and J by 5 bases, leaving 13 bases between them. The CDR3 reads CASSFLGGRTEAFF. The CDR3 nucleotides read TGTGCCAGCAGCTTCCTGGGGGGTCGGACTGAAGCTTTCTTT. Using reference TRBV5-4 and TRBJ1-1 for the parts outside the CDR3, the full variable domain is ETGVTQSPTHLIKTRGQQVTLRCSSQSGHNTVSWYQQALGQGPQFIFQYYREEENGRGNFPPRFSGLQFPNYSSELNVNALELDDSALYLCASSFLGGRTEAFFGQGTRLTVV.

The J gene is TRBJ2-1, the V gene TRBV18, with D perhaps matching TRBD2 (5 bases). The CDR3 totals 12 residues. The germline gives CDR1 KGHSH, CDR2 LQKENI. Between the trimmed V and J ends, which lost 3 bases and 9 bases, there was a span of 9 bases. The CDR3 reads CASSPTRAEQFF. In nucleotides, the CDR3 is TGTGCCAGCTCACCCACTAGGGCTGAGCAGTTCTTC.

This clonotype appeared many times. For the CDR3, the DNA is TGCAGTGCTAGACTGCCAGCGGGAGGGGACGAGCAGTACTTC. Translated, it gives CSARLPAGGDEQYF. The chain combines TRBV20-1 with TRBJ2-7; 10 bases fit TRBD2. Germline V gene lookup returns CDR1 DFQATT and CDR2 SNEGSKA (reference sequence). Trimming at V came to 2 bases and at J to 5 bases, leaving 6 bases not matched to a gene. The CDR3 is 14 residues long.